Given below is one T cell receptor (beta chain) in context. The specificity of this receptor is unknown. One end of the junction does not line up with germline, which may come from a read error. To be included, a participant needed at least one PBMC sample from before ART initiation plus at least two post-ART samples. Treatment was received in the United States of America by all participants with HIV. Cryopreserved samples of about 0.9-11 million PBMC were thawed and washed before DNA extraction. At the time of the earliest PBMC sample, participants with HIV were aged between about 20 and 60 years. Per participant, PBMC samples came from 1-4 timepoints prior to ART initiation and 2-8 timepoints following ART initiation, for a median of 7 samples. Serial HIV viral load, CD4+ T-cell count, ART history and demographic data were obtained for every participant. A Qiagen kit on a QIAcube was used to extract genomic DNA from unsorted PBMC, with samples processed in batches of 12.

CDR1 and CDR2 were assigned from the germline V gene (reference sequence) as SSHAT and FNYEAQ. The CDR3 contains 15 residues, cysteine and phenylalanine counted. Kept here is only the CDR3 DNA, which spans 45 bases and is read in frame from base 1. The data originate from a study of long-term antiretroviral therapy in people with HIV (dated by TCRdb to between 2021 and 2024). Background on the whole study: The earliest samples were collected about a decade before the 2015 WHO recommendation for immediate ART, when ART was typically delayed until CD4 counts fell. The cohort contributed fewer than 200 cryopreserved PBMC samples from around 30 adults with confirmed HIV infection, collected serially over a mean of about six years (range 1-12). About two fifths of the roughly 30 participants with HIV were female. Test extractions of a monoclonal T-cell line alongside 30 or so polyclonal samples showed no cross-contamination during QIAcube processing. This retrospective serial study examined whether starting ART and sustained HIV suppression were associated with changes in the composition and diversity of the TRB repertoire in peripheral blood.

The immunoSEQ hsTCRB v3.0 assay was used at survey level resolution to sequence the TRB variable region. TRB sequencing targeted a depth of about 35,000-55,000 T-cell genomes per sample. TRB libraries were pooled and sequenced on an Illumina MiSeq using a v3 150-cycle kit. The original pipeline was this. Analysis of repertoires was carried out in R inside a reproducible Nextflow workflow spanning QC, data transformation and analysis. Custom analyses were implemented in LymphoSeq2, an R package for AIRR-Seq data exploration. After excluding a few samples that yielded fewer than 5000 total TRB sequences, 190 or so HIV repertoires remained for analysis. Among the approximately 190 retained HIV repertoires, some 60 were collected before ART initiation and approximately 130 after ART initiation. Repertoires were downsampled to 5000 TRB nucleotide sequences, with summary statistics averaged over 100 downsampling iterations. The analysis kept only TRB sequences whose CDR3 regions were at least seven amino acids long. Two measures captured diversity: a Shannon entropy-derived clonality score and the Gini coefficient. In the repertoire networks, any two of the top 5000 CDR3 amino acid sequences were connected whenever the two sequences differed by an edit distance of one. Antigen specificity groups and MHC restriction were predicted for TRB CDR3 amino acid sequences with GLIPH2. To flag known CMV, EBV, HIV or tissue antigen associations, CDR3 amino acid sequences were matched against VDJdb and McPAS-TCR. Pre-ART, post-ART and control groups were compared with Wilcoxon signed-rank tests and Holm-Bonferroni correction. TCRdb provides this immuneACCESS table in a form limited to in-frame rearrangements. Some clones are lacking; in checked studies, under half of them reflect an unresolved V gene, and why the rest are absent is not known. V and J calls plus clone size are reproduced from that table; the DNA served to infer D and trimming. In all, the sample holds under 50,000 clones, and about 90% of those were seen once. The leading ten clones occupy 4% of the sample.

The research as a whole found: Inferences about post-ART repertoire changes were limited because no data were available on ART adherence, viral resistance or therapy changes. Compared with controls, HIV repertoires had narrower CDR3 length ranges, and the network structure pointed to an antigen-experienced repertoire that shifted only slightly toward naive after ART. Owing to limited PBMC availability, only the TCR beta chain was sequenced, without alpha chain pairing. Unsorted PBMC were profiled instead of sorted CD4+ and CD8+ T cells because pre-ART samples had limited cell numbers. Starting ART was linked to a significant rise in TRB diversity, yet even with long-term ART the diversity remained significantly lower than in transplant donor controls. The samples were dated from about 2003 to 2018, and the ART regimens that were used may be less effective than current ART regimens. Expanded TRB clones identified before ART initiation dominated the repertoire across all time points, though the dominance fluctuated and decreased in many PLHIV after ART.

The origin of this receptor is a woman aged 50 to 60 with HIV. This receptor chain uses TRBV7-7 and TRBJ2-1; the D segment could be TRBD2, given 6 matching bases. The material was unsorted PBMCs, obtained 1.2 years after starting antiretroviral therapy. The nucleotide sequence reads as follows: TGTGCTAGCAGCGTCGGTGCGGGGAACTACAATGAGCAGTTCTTC. It translates to CASSVGAGNYNEQFF.